The clone carrying this TCR beta chain came up a few times. Its matching antigen is unknown. The sample carries other DNA sequences with the same CDR3. Germline CDR1 MGHRA, CDR2 YSYEKL. The V gene lost 6 bases and the J gene lost 5 bases, with 17 bases spanning the gap. This CDR3 is 14 amino acids long. Either unselected PBMC or bead-purified CD4+, CD4+CD8+, CD57+ or CD56+ cells were sequenced. This entry is derived from a study of STAT5B mutations in CD4+ large granular lymphocyte leukemia. Study findings and constraints: Patient CD4-sorted repertoires looked more clonal than healthy CD4+ repertoires, even without putative leukemic clones. Data were not HLA-matched across samples.

As processed by the authors: The detection floor for productive clonotype frequency was 2.59 x 10-5. Here immunoSEQ multiplex PCR was the method, and the copy in TCRdb shows in-frame clones only, minus some. V, J and clone size derive from that table, while D and trimming were established from the DNA sequence. Of fewer than 6,000 clones listed, under 85% are singletons. The TCR originated in a man older than 75 with CD4+ T-cell large granular lymphocyte leukemia. Sequencing was carried out using PBMCs. V gene TRBV4-1 combines with J gene TRBJ2-7; no clear D. CDR3 DNA: TGCGCCAGCAGTCAATTATCGACGTTGGACGAGCAGTACTTC. It yields the protein CASSQLSTLDEQYF.